The sequence of this T cell receptor (beta chain) was determined in a study of molecular identifiers for immune sequencing clone quantification. The study's findings and limits: Amid 750,000 to 1,000,000 naive cells, spiked Jurkat TCR RNA from one cell was reportedly still detectable.

Previously reported methods and listed TCR primers produced the bulk TCR libraries. TCRdb re-called the PCR reads with MiXCR, one entry per CDR3 protein. The sample holds tens of thousands of distinct CDR3 sequences; about a sixth are singletons and the top ten take approximately 1.5%. This clonotype was recorded many times. No antigen is known for it. Sequences were obtained from naive CD8+ T cells from blood, with Jurkat cell RNA spiked in. Regarding subset: FACS-sorted CD8+CD4-CCR7+CD45RA+ naive T cells. The TCR comes from a human donor in good health. Some libraries in this study had Jurkat cell RNA spiked in.

The DNA of the CDR3 is TGCAGTGCTAGAGGGCCAGGTTTGTCTGAAAAACTGTTTTTT. Translated: CSARGPGLSEKLFF. This chain connects TRBV20-1 to TRBJ1-4; D gene ambiguous. V gave up 1 base and J gave up 7 bases, with 13 bases separating them. This CDR3 contains 14 residues. Germline CDR1 DFQATT, CDR2 SNEGSKA (reference sequence).